A single sample is the source of the 21 T cell receptor beta chains below, sequenced in a study of T cells after yellow fever vaccination. TCRdb passed the 5' RACE reads through MiXCR, listing each CDR3 protein once. The data contain hundreds of thousands of distinct CDR3 sequences, roughly 13% of them seen just once; the ten biggest clones take up around 15%. This material consisted of PBMCs, taken on the day of the yellow fever booster vaccination. The receptors were gathered from a man younger than 40 who received the YFV17D yellow fever vaccine.

The gene calls are TRBV24-1 and TRBJ2-1; perhaps D is TRBD1 or TRBD2 (6 bases each). The germline CDR1 and CDR2 sequences are KGHDR and SFDVKD. V lost 4 bases, J lost 8 bases, and 17 bases lay in between. This CDR3 is built from 15 residues. The CDR3 DNA sequence: TGTGCCACCAGTGACCCCGGAGGGGGTAGGCATGAGCAGTTCTTC. Amino acids: CATSDPGGGRHEQFF.

In this sample, this clonotype turned up many times. This chain links TRBV27 with TRBJ2-1, with D hard to call. CDR1 is MNHEY and CDR2 is SMNVEV in the germline V gene (reference sequence). The CDR3 has 12 amino acids. Trimming pared 3 bases from V and 9 bases from J, leaving 9 bases between. DNA for the CDR3: TGTGCCAGCAGTTTTCCATATAGTGAGCAGTTCTTC. This translates into CASSFPYSEQFF.

The table lists this clonotype with many counts. J is TRBJ2-3 and V is TRBV7-2, with D maybe TRBD1 (6 bases). The V end was cut by 6 bases, the J end by 6 bases, with 13 bases between. From germline, CDR1 is SGHTA and CDR2 FQGNSA. CDR3 length: 13 residues. The CDR3 bases are TGTGCCAGCAGTCTCCAGGGGTCGGATACGCAGTATTTT. Its protein product is CASSLQGSDTQYF. Complete variable domain (other parts from reference TRBV7-2 and TRBJ2-3): GAGVSQSPSNKVTEKGKDVELRCDPISGHTALYWYRQSLGQGLEFLIYFQGNSAPDKSGLPSDRFSAERTGGSVSTLTIQRTQQEDSAVYLCASSLQGSDTQYFGPGTRLTVL.

The sample holds a few counts of this clonotype. V gene TRBV3-1 combines with J gene TRBJ2-2, with D perhaps TRBD2 (5 bases). Germline-derived CDR1 and CDR2 are LGHDT and YNNKEL (reference sequence). Between the trimmed V and J ends, which lost 7 bases and 3 bases, there was a span of 12 bases. The length of the CDR3 is 14 residues. The CDR3: CASTFQRYTGELFF. The CDR3 DNA reads as TGTGCCAGCACCTTCCAGCGGTACACCGGGGAGCTGTTTTTT. Full variable domain (missing parts from reference TRBV3-1 and TRBJ2-2): DTAVSQTPKYLVTQMGNDKSIKCEQNLGHDTMYWYKQDSKKFLKIMFSYNNKELIINETVPNRFSPKSPDKAHLNLHINSLELGDSAVYFCASTFQRYTGELFFGEGSRLTVL.

The chain uses TRBV28 and TRBJ2-5; 7 bases agree with TRBD1. The CDR3 has 12 residues. J gave up 12 bases and V 2 bases, and 6 bases lay outside the gene matches. The germline V gene has CDR1 MDHEN and CDR2 SYDVKM. The CDR3 region is CASSLKGAREYF. The DNA of the CDR3 is TGTGCCAGCAGTTTAAAGGGGGCCCGCGAGTACTTC. Together with reference TRBV28 and TRBJ2-5, the CDR3 gives the full variable domain: DVKVTQSSRYLVKRTGEKVFLECVQDMDHENMFWYRQDPGLGLRLIYFSYDVKMKEKGDIPEGYSVSREKKERFSLILESASTNQTSMYLCASSLKGAREYFGPGTRLLVL.

In its sample, this clonotype was seen a few times. This sequence joins TRBV7-2 and TRBJ2-1, with 12 bases fitting TRBD2. Per germline, CDR1 SGHTA and CDR2 FQGNSA. Trimming took 5 bases from V and 8 from J; bases not matched to a gene: 13. There are 17 residues in the CDR3. The CDR3 bases are TGTGCCAGCAGCCTAACGTCGGGACTAGCGGGCCGCGATGAGCAGTTCTTC. Protein sequence: CASSLTSGLAGRDEQFF.

This clonotype was detected ten times or more. The rearrangement uses TRBV7-2 and TRBJ2-1; 8 bases line up with TRBD1. The germline V gene encodes CDR1 SGHTA and CDR2 FQGNSA. The trim removed 4 bases at V and 13 bases at J, leaving 6 bases unmatched. The CDR3 runs 12 residues. In DNA, the CDR3 is TGTGCCAGCAGCTACCGACAGGGGCCTCAGTTCTTC. Amino acids: CASSYRQGPQFF. Filled out from reference TRBV7-2 and TRBJ2-1, the complete variable domain reads GAGVSQSPSNKVTEKGKDVELRCDPISGHTALYWYRQSLGQGLEFLIYFQGNSAPDKSGLPSDRFSAERTGGSVSTLTIQRTQQEDSAVYLCASSYRQGPQFFGPGTRLTVL.

The chain joins TRBV5-6 to TRBJ2-1; no definite D call. Trimming took 1 base from V and 7 from J, leaving 9 bases between them. Germline V gene data show CDR1 as SGHDT and CDR2 as YYEEEE. The CDR3 length is 13 residues. CDR3: CASSLTARNEQFF. CDR3 nucleotide sequence: TGTGCCAGCAGCTTGACGGCGCGTAATGAGCAGTTCTTC.

This clonotype was detected a few times. This chain joins TRBV5-6 and TRBJ2-3; D is perhaps TRBD1 (6 bases). The germline CDR1 and CDR2 sequences are SGHDT and YYEEEE. The CDR3 runs 14 residues. Trimming took 3 bases from V and 7 from J, leaving 15 bases between them. For the CDR3, the DNA is TGTGCCAGCAGCTCAGGGGTAAGATTAAATACGCAGTATTTT. Amino acids: CASSSGVRLNTQYF. Complete variable domain (other parts from reference TRBV5-6 and TRBJ2-3): DAGVTQSPTHLIKTRGQQVTLRCSPKSGHDTVSWYQQALGQGPQFIFQYYEEEERQRGNFPDRFSGHQFPNYSSELNVNALLLGDSALYLCASSSGVRLNTQYFGPGTRLTVL.

This chain links TRBV20-1 with TRBJ2-5; tentative D call: TRBD1 (6 bases). Per germline, CDR1 DFQATT and CDR2 SNEGSKA (reference sequence). Trimming removed 5 bases at V and 4 bases at J, with 11 bases between. CDR3 length: 12 residues. CDR3 loop: CSADRQRETQYF. As DNA, the CDR3 is TGCAGTGCTGACAGGCAGCGAGAGACCCAGTACTTC.

This chain uses TRBV6-1 with TRBJ1-4, with D tentatively TRBD1 (5 bases). The germline gives CDR1 MNHNS, CDR2 SASEGT. The CDR3 totals 15 residues. Trimming took off 3 bases at V and 6 bases at J, with 14 bases between the two ends. The CDR3 DNA is TGTGCCAGCAGTGAGGCCCCGGGGACGGATGAAAAACTGTTTTTT. Its protein product is CASSEAPGTDEKLFF.

In this sample, this clonotype turned up a few times. The chain has TRBV20-1 and TRBJ2-7; TRBD2 is a possible D gene (5 bases). The V gene lost 6 bases and the J gene lost 9 bases, with 15 bases spanning the gap. The length of the CDR3 is 11 residues. Germline assignment: CDR1 DFQATT and CDR2 SNEGSKA (reference sequence). The CDR3 here is CSAAEPAVQYF. Written as DNA, the CDR3 is TGCAGTGCCGCGGAGCCAGCGGTGCAGTACTTC.

V is TRBV29-1 and J is TRBJ2-2; maybe TRBD2 (6 bases). Looked up from germline, CDR1 is SQVTM and CDR2 is ANQGSEA. The CDR3 has 15 residues. V gave up 7 bases and J gave up 0 bases, with 15 bases separating them. CDR3: CSARRGGANTGELFF. CDR3 nucleotide sequence: TGCAGCGCACGGAGGGGCGGAGCGAACACCGGGGAGCTGTTTTTT.

J is TRBJ2-1 and V is TRBV6-1; D is uncertain. Germline V CDR1 and CDR2: MNHNS, SASEGT. V gave up 4 bases and J gave up 10 bases, with 14 bases separating them. The CDR3 totals 13 residues. CDR3 coding DNA: TGTGCCAGCAGTGTCCGGGCCCTCTACGAGCAGTTCTTC. Translation gives CASSVRALYEQFF.

The chain couples TRBV7-3 to TRBJ2-1, with D tentatively TRBD1 or TRBD2 (5 bases each). Trimming took off 6 bases at V and 2 bases at J, with 14 bases between the two ends. The germline CDR1 and CDR2 sequences are SGHTA and FQGTGA. This CDR3 is built from 15 residues. CDR3 in DNA: TGTGCCAGCAGGGCAGAGGTGGGGGCCTACAATGAGCAGTTCTTC. Its translation is CASRAEVGAYNEQFF.

This chain uses TRBV29-1 with TRBJ2-3; 8 nucleotides align to TRBD1. This CDR3 contains 17 residues. CDR1 SQVTM and CDR2 ANQGSEA come from the germline V gene. V was clipped by 6 bases and J by 0 bases; unmatched bases: 14. The CDR3: CSVQTSGGGTSTDTQYF. CDR3 DNA: TGCAGCGTACAAACTTCAGGGGGCGGGACCAGCACAGATACGCAGTATTTT.

This clonotype has only a few counts. The chain joins TRBV7-9 to TRBJ1-1; D call uncertain. Trimming cost V 6 bases and J 1 base, with 15 bases left between them. Germline assignment: CDR1 SEHNR and CDR2 FQNEAQ (reference sequence). CDR3 length: 15 residues. The DNA of the CDR3 is TGTGCCAGCAGAGAGGGCTCCAGCTGGAACACTGAAGCTTTCTTT. Translation gives CASREGSSWNTEAFF.

The chain employs TRBV9 and TRBJ2-2; 7 bases match TRBD2. With V trimmed by 3 bases and J by 5 bases, 7 bases remained unmatched. The CDR3 spans 15 residues. The V gene's germline CDR1 is SGDLS and CDR2 YYNGEE. In DNA, the CDR3 is TGTGCCAGCAGCGCGGAGACTAGCATGACCGGGGAGCTGTTTTTT. It specifies CASSAETSMTGELFF.

In its sample, this clonotype was seen a few times. The rearrangement links TRBV12-3 or TRBV12-4 to TRBJ2-1; 15 nucleotides line up with TRBD2. V trimming: 6 bases; J trimming: 7 bases; junction bases outside the gene matches: 7. The CDR3 length is 16 residues. CDR3: CASSFGTSGRTNEQFF. DNA of the CDR3: TGTGCCAGCAGCTTCGGGACTAGCGGGAGGACGAATGAGCAGTTCTTC.

V and J are TRBV7-9 and TRBJ2-5; 9 bases are a match to TRBD1. CDR1 is SEHNR, CDR2 FQNEAQ, per germline (reference sequence). V gave up 4 bases and J gave up 4 bases; unmatched junction bases: 4. The CDR3 length is 14 residues. This chain's CDR3 is CASSWPGQGETQYF. CDR3 nucleotides: TGTGCCAGCAGCTGGCCGGGACAGGGAGAGACCCAGTACTTC. The complete variable domain, with remaining parts taken from reference TRBV7-9 and TRBJ2-5, reads DTGVSQNPRHKITKRGQNVTFRCDPISEHNRLYWYRQTLGQGPEFLTYFQNEAQLEKSRLLSDRFSAERPKGSFSTLEIQRTEQGDSAMYLCASSWPGQGETQYFGPGTRLLVL.

The chain combines TRBV20-1 with TRBJ2-1; TRBD1 is a possible D gene (6 bases). The CDR3 is 14 residues long. The ends were cut back, 6 bases at V and 5 bases at J, with 17 bases in the middle. Germline CDR1 DFQATT, CDR2 SNEGSKA (reference sequence). CDR3 bases: TGCAGTGCCCTCTTGGGGGCTCTCAACAATGAGCAGTTCTTC. It is translated as CSALLGALNNEQFF.